The 7 T cell receptor beta chains listed next were all sequenced from one sample in a study of T cell responses to AZD1222 COVID-19 vaccine. Produced via immunoSEQ multiplex PCR; TCRdb's table is partial and in-frame only. The table lists 180,000 or so clones, more than 75% of them singletons, with approximately 26% in the top ten. This sample comprised peripheral blood, obtained 28 days after the second AZD1222 dose. Receptor source: an adult who received the AZD1222 COVID-19 vaccine.

This chain uses TRBV7-2 with TRBJ2-1; weak D call: TRBD2 (5 bases). V lost 8 bases and J lost 4, with 18 bases in between. Germline V gene sequence: CDR1 SGHTA, CDR2 FQGNSA. The CDR3 has 15 residues. This CDR3 reads CASASPRVWYNEQFF. The CDR3 coding sequence is TGTGCCAGCGCCTCCCCGCGGGTTTGGTACAATGAGCAGTTCTTC.

CDR3 nucleotides: TGTGCGATACAGCGGGAGAAATACGAGCAGTACTTC. Amino acids: CAIQREKYEQYF. The chain has TRBV27 and TRBJ2-7; 8 bases align to TRBD2. The CDR3 is 12 amino acids. The germline CDR1 and CDR2 sequences are MNHEY and SMNVEV (reference sequence).

The CDR3: CASSVTSGSSADTQYF. The CDR3 nucleotides read TGTGCCAGCAGTGTTACTAGCGGGAGTAGCGCAGATACGCAGTATTTT. The chain carries TRBV28 and TRBJ2-3; 11 bases are a match to TRBD2. The CDR3 consists of 16 residues. With V trimmed by 5 bases and J by 4 bases, 8 bases remained unmatched. The V gene's germline CDR1 is MDHEN and CDR2 SYDVKM.

This clone turned up a few times. V and J are TRBV28 and TRBJ1-2; D remains ambiguous. The CDR3 sequence is 15 residues long. From germline, CDR1 is MDHEN and CDR2 SYDVKM. The V end lost 4 bases, the J end lost 13 bases, and 25 bases lay between the germline ends. This chain's CDR3 is CASSSTGSGRPRLTF. CDR3 DNA: TGTGCCAGCAGTTCTACTGGGAGTGGACGCCCTCGGCTCACCTTC.

The chain employs TRBV6-2 or TRBV6-3 and TRBJ2-5, with unresolved D. The ends were cut back, 2 bases at V and 4 bases at J, with 8 bases in the middle. The CDR3 sequence is 13 residues long. CDR1 and CDR2 from the germline V gene are MNHEY and SVGEGT. In DNA form, the CDR3 reads TGTGCCAGCAGTTACGGCCTCCGAGAGACCCAGTACTTC. Translated, it gives CASSYGLRETQYF.

The chain links TRBV6-2 or TRBV6-3 to TRBJ2-1; D unclear. This CDR3 region has 11 residues. Germline-derived CDR1 and CDR2 are MNHEY and SVGEGT. The V end lost 4 bases, the J end lost 8 bases, and 6 bases lay between the germline ends. The CDR3, as DNA: TGTGCCAGCAGTTCAGCCTATGAGCAGTTCTTC. It translates to CASSSAYEQFF.

The J gene is TRBJ2-7, the V gene TRBV5-1; 9 bases are a match to TRBD2. In germline, CDR1 is SGHRS, CDR2 YFSETQ. V lost 0 bases, J lost 2 bases, and 6 bases stayed unmatched. The CDR3 totals 16 residues. CDR3 region: CASSLAPSGNAYEQYF. The DNA for the CDR3 is TGCGCCAGCAGCTTGGCCCCTAGCGGGAACGCCTACGAGCAGTACTTC.